This paragraph reports one T cell receptor (beta chain). Germline V gene data show CDR1 as MDHEN and CDR2 as SYDVKM. This CDR3 spans 19 amino acids. J lost 0 bases, V lost 4 bases, and 14 bases had no gene match. Authors' analysis steps: Amplified reference gene primers provided the basis for estimating nucleated cell counts. Produced via immunoSEQ multiplex PCR; TCRdb's table is partial and in-frame only. D and trimming were read from the DNA, whereas the V and J calls and clone size are those reported in that table. Here the sample spans almost 250,000 clones, around 89% being singletons. The data originate from a study of blood T cell repertoires in COVID-19. Study at large: COVID-19 samples, acute and convalescent, were from the United States, Italy and Spain.

The study assigned cohorts using participant-reported clinical history. This chain joins TRBV28 and TRBJ1-3; 8 nucleotides line up with TRBD1. The clonotype was recovered from a woman aged 25 to 39 who had recovered from COVID-19. Sequenced: PBMCs or T cells enriched from blood (not recorded which). The CDR3 is CASSSTSGQAFYSGNTIYF. In nucleotides, the CDR3 is TGTGCCAGCAGTTCAACTTCGGGACAGGCATTTTACTCTGGAAACACCATATATTTT.